The next 23 T cell receptor beta chains were all read from a single sample in a study of identical twins listed by TCRdb under 2016. Library prep was done by 5' RACE. Sequenced using an Illumina HiSeq 2000. TCRdb reran the public reads through fastp at Q25 and MiXCR, keeping productive beta chains. Every distinct CDR3 protein forms one entry, paired with its most common genes and DNA. Here the sample has 1.5 million or so distinct CDR3 sequences; roughly 35% occur a single time. The leading ten clones occupy around 0.25% of the sample. The specimen was cord blood. These receptors were taken from a newborn girl in good health.

The chain recombines TRBV3-1 with TRBJ2-5, with 8 nucleotides matching TRBD2. V was pared by 0 bases and J by 5 bases, with 8 bases of the junction left unmatched. Germline V CDR1 and CDR2: LGHDT, YNNKEL (reference sequence). This CDR3 contains 16 residues. CDR3 in DNA: TGTGCCAGCAGCCAAGAGCTAATAGCGGGAAGGGAGACCCAGTACTTC. Translating it yields CASSQELIAGRETQYF.

V usage is TRBV20-1 and J usage is TRBJ1-5; D ambiguous. The length of the CDR3 is 15 residues. The V gene lost 0 bases and the J gene lost 0 bases, with 9 bases spanning the gap. From germline, CDR1 is DFQATT and CDR2 SNEGSKA (reference sequence). Written as DNA, the CDR3 is TGCAGTGCTAGAGAATGGGCCACTAGCAATCAGCCCCAGCATTTT. This translates into CSAREWATSNQPQHF.

This clonotype was seen more than once but under ten times. The gene calls are TRBV28 and TRBJ1-2; D is ambiguous. V was pared by 5 bases and J by 2 bases, with 12 bases between. The CDR3 is 14 amino acids. Per the germline V gene, CDR1 is MDHEN and CDR2 is SYDVKM. CDR3 bases: TGTGCCAGCAGTACTCCCGGGGTCAACTATGGCTACACCTTC. As protein: CASSTPGVNYGYTF.

The V gene is TRBV7-9, the J gene TRBJ2-5; 8 bases match TRBD1. The end of the DNA aligns better with TRBJ2-7, so the J call may be wrong. The CDR3 has 15 amino acids. From germline, CDR1 is SEHNR and CDR2 FQNEAQ (reference sequence). The CDR3 DNA reads as TGTGCCAGCAGCCCCGGGACAGGTCAACCCTACGAGCAGTACTTC. Translated: CASSPGTGQPYEQYF.

Comment on this clonotype: The junction and the germline gene differ at one end; a read error may be behind it. The rearrangement uses TRBV25-1 and TRBJ2-1, with 10 nucleotides matching TRBD2. Germline assignment: CDR1 MGHDK and CDR2 SYGVNS. This CDR3 has 15 residues. The chain's CDR3 is CASSESGTSAFGQSF. The CDR3 DNA follows: TGTGCCAGCAGTGAATCCGGGACTAGCGCTTTCGGGCAGTCCTTC. Complete variable domain (other parts from reference TRBV25-1 and TRBJ2-1): EADIYQTPRYLVIGTGKKITLECSQTMGHDKMYWYQQDPGMELHLIHYSYGVNSTEKGDLSSESTVSRIRTEHFPLTLESARPSHTSQYLCASSESGTSAFGQSFGPGTRLTVL.

This clonotype was seen repeatedly, ten times or more. This chain connects TRBV3-1 to TRBJ2-3, with TRBD2 as a possible D gene (6 bases). Germline CDR1 LGHDT, CDR2 YNNKEL (reference sequence). Trimming pared 0 bases from V and 2 bases from J, leaving 12 bases between. The CDR3 contains 16 residues. CDR3 coding DNA: TGTGCCAGCAGCCAAGAACTAGCAGCCATCACAGATACGCAGTATTTT. It is translated as CASSQELAAITDTQYF.

The rearrangement joins TRBV6-2 or TRBV6-3 to TRBJ2-5; D is perhaps TRBD2 (6 bases). The CDR3 has 13 amino acids. V lost 6 bases to trimming and J lost 11 bases, with 19 bases between them. In germline, CDR1 is MNHEY, CDR2 SVGEGT. CDR3 coding DNA: TGTGCCAGCAGAATCCCAGGGACTGTTGCGCAGTACTTC. Residues: CASRIPGTVAQYF.

This clonotype was picked up a small number of times. This sequence joins TRBV20-1 and TRBJ1-2, with 7 bases matching TRBD1. This CDR3 is 13 amino acids long. The V gene's germline CDR1 is DFQATT and CDR2 SNEGSKA (reference sequence). After removal of 6 bases from V and 4 bases from J, the junction contained 8 bases not matched to a gene. CDR3 bases: TGCAGTGCCTCAACCCCAGGGGGCTATGGCTACACCTTC. The encoded protein is CSASTPGGYGYTF.

This clonotype was detected a few times. J is TRBJ2-3 and V is TRBV12-3 or TRBV12-4; 12 bases are a match to TRBD2. J was trimmed by 4 bases and V by 5 bases; bases with no gene match: 10. This CDR3 is built from 17 residues. The CDR3 region has the DNA TGTGCCAGCAGTCCCCTTTGGACTAGCGGGAAAGCAGATACGCAGTATTTT. This encodes CASSPLWTSGKADTQYF.

This chain connects TRBV27 to TRBJ2-5, with a possible D match to TRBD2 (5 bases). This CDR3 has 14 amino acids. The V end lost 5 bases, the J end lost 1 base, and 11 bases lay between the germline ends. In germline, CDR1 is MNHEY, CDR2 SMNVEV (reference sequence). CDR3 sequence (DNA): TGTGCCAGCAGTCGTCGAGGGTTCCAAGAGACCCAGTACTTC. It yields the protein CASSRRGFQETQYF.

This clonotype was detected only a few times. The genes are TRBV18 and TRBJ2-7; D remains ambiguous. This CDR3 spans 15 amino acids. With 2 bases removed from V and 0 bases from J, the gap between germline ends came to 11 bases. Germline CDR1 is KGHSH and CDR2 is LQKENI. The CDR3 DNA reads TGTGCCAGCTCACCAAAAGAAGCAAGCTCCTACGAGCAGTACTTC. Its protein product is CASSPKEASSYEQYF.

The V call is TRBV29-1, the J call TRBJ2-7; D is undetermined. From germline, CDR1 is SQVTM and CDR2 ANQGSEA. This CDR3 is built from 13 residues. Trimming removed 0 bases at V and 2 bases at J, with 8 bases between. The CDR3 DNA reads as TGCAGCGTTGAAGAGACGGACCCCTACGAGCAGTACTTC. Protein sequence: CSVEETDPYEQYF.

This chain links TRBV12-3 or TRBV12-4 with TRBJ1-2, with D possibly being TRBD1 (5 bases). This CDR3 has 14 residues. V was pared by 3 bases and J by 6 bases, with 14 bases between. The chain's CDR3 is CASSFGGDGDGYTF. DNA of the CDR3: TGTGCCAGCAGTTTCGGAGGGGATGGAGATGGCTACACCTTC.

Only a few counts were recorded for this clonotype. DNA of the CDR3: TGTGCCAGCAGTGAATCAGTAGCGGGAGGGAGCAATGAGCAGTTCTTC. Amino acid sequence: CASSESVAGGSNEQFF. This chain connects TRBV25-1 to TRBJ2-1; 11 bases map to TRBD2. CDR3 length: 16 residues. Germline V gene sequence: CDR1 MGHDK, CDR2 SYGVNS. V dropped 1 base and J dropped 6; count of bases not matched to a gene: 5.

A remark on this clonotype: One end of the junction does not line up with germline, which may come from a read error. The rearrangement links TRBV7-7 to TRBJ2-5; TRBD1 aligns across 7 bases. Germline CDR1 is SSHAT and CDR2 is FNYEAQ (reference sequence). The CDR3 spans 16 residues. CDR3 protein: CASSLGPDRDGETQYF. CDR3 nucleotide sequence: TGTGCTAGCAGCTTAGGCCCCGACAGGGACGGGGAGACCCAGTACTTC.

The V gene is TRBV4-2, the J gene TRBJ2-7, with TRBD2 matching 10 bases. The germline CDR1 and CDR2 sequences are LGHNA and YNFKEQ. V gave up 2 bases and J gave up 6 bases; unmatched junction bases: 13. The CDR3 is made up of 17 amino acids. CDR3 nucleotides: TGTGCCAGCAGCCAATCCTCCTTACTAGCGGGAAAGGCCGAGCAGTACTTC. Translated: CASSQSSLLAGKAEQYF.

The chain combines TRBV5-6 with TRBJ2-4; a possible D gene is TRBD2 (6 bases). The J call is uncertain, as TRBJ2-7 better fits the DNA end. Looked up from germline, CDR1 is SGHDT and CDR2 is YYEEEE. CDR3 size: 15 residues. CDR3 protein: CASSPRTRRGYEQYF. In DNA form, the CDR3 reads TGTGCCAGCAGCCCGCGGACTCGGAGGGGTTACGAGCAGTACTTC.

This clonotype appeared many times. The chain joins TRBV12-3 or TRBV12-4 to TRBJ2-7, with 8 bases fitting TRBD1. The CDR3 loop spans 13 amino acids. Trimming cost V 6 bases and J 3 bases; bases outside gene matches: 4. The CDR3 region has the DNA TGTGCCAGCAGCCCCGACAGGGGCTACGAGCAGTACTTC. Translated: CASSPDRGYEQYF.

This chain links TRBV3-1 with TRBJ1-5; no definite D call. Germline CDR1 is LGHDT and CDR2 is YNNKEL (reference sequence). The ends were cut back, 6 bases at V and 3 bases at J, with 18 bases in the middle. The CDR3 has 16 residues. CDR3 amino acids: CASSREAGGINQPQHF. For the CDR3, the DNA is TGTGCCAGCAGTCGAGAAGCCGGAGGGATCAATCAGCCCCAGCATTTT.

This clonotype was counted a few times. The genes are TRBV27 and TRBJ2-1; the match to TRBD2 covers 13 bases. The CDR3 is made up of 19 amino acids. CDR1 and CDR2 (germline): MNHEY, SMNVEV (reference sequence). With 5 bases clipped from V and 1 base from J, the junction kept 11 bases outside the gene matches. The CDR3 is CASSLFRLAGGVSYNEQFF. Written as DNA, the CDR3 is TGTGCCAGCAGTCTCTTTAGACTAGCGGGAGGAGTGTCCTACAATGAGCAGTTCTTC.

This clonotype has at least ten counts. V usage is TRBV14 and J usage is TRBJ2-7; D is ambiguous. V was cut by 6 bases and J by 0 bases, with 6 bases left in between. The CDR3 has 12 residues. Germline V gene sequence: CDR1 SGHDN, CDR2 FVKESK. The CDR3 loop is CASSYLSYEQYF. The DNA for the CDR3 is TGTGCCAGCAGTTATCTCTCCTACGAGCAGTACTTC.

This clonotype was picked up a small number of times. The chain combines TRBV14 with TRBJ2-1; maybe TRBD2 (7 bases). Trimming stripped 7 bases from V and 4 bases from J, with 17 bases between. Germline lookup yields CDR1 SGHDN and CDR2 FVKESK. CDR3 length equals 15 residues. This CDR3 is CASTPEGGDYNEQFF. CDR3 bases: TGTGCCAGCACCCCTGAAGGGGGGGATTACAATGAGCAGTTCTTC. The full variable domain, its missing parts supplied by reference TRBV14 and TRBJ2-1, is EAGVTQFPSHSVIEKGQTVTLRCDPISGHDNLYWYRRVMGKEIKFLLHFVKESKQDESGMPNNRFLAERTGGTYSTLKVQPAELEDSGVYFCASTPEGGDYNEQFFGPGTRLTVL.

This clonotype was seen repeatedly, ten times or more. The rearrangement uses TRBV25-1 and TRBJ2-7, with D perhaps matching TRBD2 (5 bases). The CDR3 has 11 residues. V lost 6 bases and J 3 bases, leaving 6 bases between the germline ends. Germline CDR1 reads MGHDK; CDR2 reads SYGVNS. The CDR3 nucleotides read TGTGCCAGCAGCGGACTCTACGAGCAGTACTTC. Translated, it gives CASSGLYEQYF.